A selection of T cell receptor beta chains follows, all from one sample in a study of blood T cell repertoires in COVID-19. The table came from immunoSEQ multiplex PCR; TCRdb's copy has only in-frame clones and leaves some out. The data hold 450,000 or so clones, with roughly 90% observed a single time. The sample comprised peripheral blood. Every receptor here comes from a man aged 18 to 30 with COVID-19, enrolled during active disease. CDR3s include the opening cysteine and the closing phenylalanine or tryptophan. The D gene is left open where the match is weak. Clone size is not always given. Where it is, it says once, few, many or a class for expanded clones.

d_call,v_call,j_call,clone_size,cdr3_length,cdr3_aa,cdr3_nt
.,TRBV5-4,TRBJ1-1,once,13,CASSLEISTEAFF,TGTGCCAGCAGCTTGGAGATTAGCACTGAAGCTTTCTTT
TRBD1,TRBV6-1,TRBJ1-2,.,12,CASSDPGQGYTF,TGTGCCAGCAGTGACCCGGGACAGGGCTACACCTTC
.,TRBV5-1,TRBJ1-1,.,13,CASSLHRELEAFF,TGCGCCAGCAGCTTACACAGGGAGTTAGAAGCTTTCTTT
TRBD1,TRBV19,TRBJ2-1,.,17,CASSILKVTGGIHEQFF,TGTGCCAGTAGTATACTAAAGGTGACAGGGGGTATCCATGAGCAGTTCTTC
TRBD1,TRBV11-3,TRBJ2-7,.,14,CASSDPGQGYEQYF,TGTGCCAGCAGCGATCCGGGACAGGGCTACGAGCAGTACTTC
.,TRBV5-1,TRBJ1-1,.,14,CASSLIQGDTEAFF,TGCGCCAGCAGCTTGATACAGGGTGACACTGAAGCTTTCTTT
TRBD1,TRBV7-9,TRBJ1-4,few,15,CASSPRTGRGEKLFF,TGTGCCAGCAGCCCCCGGACAGGGAGAGGCGAAAAACTGTTTTTT
.,TRBV9,TRBJ2-4,.,20,CASSVGTGVGGDVAKNIQYF,TGTGCCAGCAGCGTAGGGACCGGGGTAGGGGGAGACGTCGCCAAAAACATTCAGTACTTC
.,TRBV24-1,TRBJ2-3,.,14,CATSDSGLPDTQYF,TGTGCCACCAGTGATTCGGGACTCCCAGATACGCAGTATTTT
.,TRBV15,TRBJ2-3,.,15,CATSRDRLVSDTQYF,TGTGCCACCAGCAGAGATCGGCTAGTTTCAGATACGCAGTATTTT
.,TRBV19,TRBJ2-1,.,14,CASSSRGLADEQFF,TGTGCCAGTAGCTCCCGTGGTCTAGCCGATGAGCAGTTCTTC
.,TRBV27,TRBJ2-7,.,13,CASKSAGSYEQYF,TGTGCCAGCAAATCAGCGGGCTCCTACGAGCAGTACTTC
TRBD2,TRBV27,TRBJ2-3,.,13,CASSLVGGDTQYF,TGTGCCAGCAGTTTAGTGGGGGGGGATACGCAGTATTTT
.,TRBV18,TRBJ1-2,.,13,CASSNDIKDGYTF,TGTGCCAGCTCAAACGACATAAAGGATGGCTACACCTTC
.,TRBV11-2,TRBJ2-2,.,14,CASTIRRVSGELFF,TGTGCCAGCACCATCCGCAGGGTTTCCGGGGAGCTGTTTTTT
.,TRBV5-4,TRBJ1-2,.,12,CASSLVADGYTF,TGTGCCAGCAGCTTGGTAGCCGATGGCTACACCTTC
TRBD2,TRBV3-1/TRBV3-2,TRBJ2-5,.,16,CASSQDPSGIQETQYF,TGTGCCAGCAGCCAAGATCCTAGCGGGATTCAAGAGACCCAGTACTTC
TRBD2,TRBV7-8,TRBJ2-3,.,16,CASIHSGGISTDTQYF,TGTGCCAGCATCCACAGCGGGGGGATAAGCACAGATACGCAGTATTTT
.,TRBV6-5,TRBJ1-1,.,14,CASSFDLTGTEAFF,TGTGCCAGCAGTTTTGACCTGACAGGCACTGAAGCTTTCTTT
.,TRBV19,TRBJ1-1,.,14,CASKLTDVNTEAFF,TGTGCCAGTAAACTGACAGACGTGAACACTGAAGCTTTCTTT
TRBD1,TRBV5-1,TRBJ1-4,.,17,CASSLAMTGVSNEKLFF,TGCGCCAGCAGCTTGGCCATGACAGGGGTATCTAATGAAAAACTGTTTTTT
TRBD1,TRBV4-1,TRBJ2-1,.,15,CASSHPGQTYNEQFF,TGCGCCAGCAGCCACCCGGGACAGACCTACAATGAGCAGTTCTTC
.,TRBV13,TRBJ2-4,.,14,CASSSRERENIQYF,TGTGCCAGCAGCTCTCGGGAACGGGAAAACATTCAGTACTTC
TRBD2,TRBV2,TRBJ2-2,.,13,CASTGGSPGELFF,TGTGCCAGCACGGGGGGTAGTCCCGGGGAGCTGTTTTTT
.,TRBV21-1,TRBJ2-7,.,12,CASSKGRREQYF,TGTGCCAGCAGCAAAGGCAGGCGCGAGCAGTACTTC
TRBD1,TRBV10-3,TRBJ1-1,.,13,CAISVGTDTEAFF,TGTGCCATCAGTGTAGGGACAGACACTGAAGCTTTCTTT
.,TRBV9,TRBJ2-5,.,15,CASSVRSGDSETQYF,TGTGCCAGCAGCGTAAGGTCAGGGGATAGTGAGACCCAGTACTTC
.,TRBV10-1,TRBJ2-3,.,15,CASSDSSYSTDTQYF,TGCGCCAGCAGTGACTCGAGTTATAGCACAGATACGCAGTATTTT
TRBD1,TRBV11-3,TRBJ1-1,.,14,CASSQGQGNTEAFF,TGTGCCAGCAGCCAGGGACAGGGGAACACTGAAGCTTTCTTT
.,TRBV30,TRBJ1-5,.,14,CAWSRTGSNQPQHF,TGTGCCTGGTCCCGAACAGGCAGCAATCAGCCCCAGCATTTT
TRBD1,TRBV5-1,TRBJ2-1,.,15,CASSLKTGVNNEQFF,TGCGCCAGCAGCTTAAAGACAGGGGTGAACAATGAGCAGTTCTTC
.,TRBV5-1,TRBJ1-5,once,15,CASSLLGRSNQPQHF,TGCGCCAGCAGCTTGCTTGGTAGAAGCAATCAGCCCCAGCATTTT
TRBD1,TRBV6-5,TRBJ1-2,.,13,CASKGQGIYGYTF,TGTGCCAGTAAGGGACAGGGAATCTATGGCTACACCTTC
.,TRBV2,TRBJ1-5,.,14,CASRESQGNQPQHF,TGTGCCAGCAGAGAATCCCAGGGGAATCAGCCCCAGCATTTT
.,TRBV7-9,TRBJ2-7,.,13,CASSFGAGDEQYF,TGTGCCAGCAGCTTTGGGGCAGGGGACGAGCAGTACTTC
TRBD2,TRBV6-5,TRBJ2-2,.,14,CASTGLANTGELFF,TGTGCCAGCACAGGACTAGCGAACACCGGGGAGCTGTTTTTT
.,TRBV5-1,TRBJ2-2,.,15,CASSLEVGATGELFF,TGCGCCAGCAGCTTGGAGGTGGGGGCAACCGGGGAGCTGTTTTTT
TRBD2,TRBV29-1,TRBJ2-4,.,12,CSVGDYKNIQYF,TGCAGCGTTGGGGACTACAAAAACATTCAGTACTTC
.,TRBV7-7,TRBJ2-7,.,15,CASSLGGAPPYEQYF,TGTGCTAGCAGCTTAGGTGGGGCGCCTCCCTACGAGCAGTACTTC
TRBD2,TRBV6-5,TRBJ2-1,.,15,CASSYSGSSYNEQFF,TGTGCCAGCAGTTACAGCGGGAGCTCCTACAATGAGCAGTTCTTC
TRBD1,TRBV4-1,TRBJ2-1,.,16,CASSQDKGAVYNEQFF,TGCGCCAGCAGCCAAGATAAGGGGGCAGTGTACAATGAGCAGTTCTTC
.,TRBV11-2,TRBJ2-3,few,17,CASSLVQSSSRSNTQYF,TGTGCCAGCAGCTTAGTCCAGAGTAGCTCCCGTTCAAATACGCAGTATTTT
TRBD1,TRBV12-3/TRBV12-4,TRBJ2-7,once,13,CASSRRDSYEQYF,TGTGCCAGCAGTCGCCGGGACAGCTACGAGCAGTACTTC
.,TRBV18,TRBJ2-1,.,15,CASSLNQGSYNEQFF,TGTGCCAGCTCACTGAACCAGGGATCCTACAATGAGCAGTTCTTC
TRBD2,TRBV19,TRBJ2-7,.,15,CASSARLAGGYEQYF,TGTGCCAGTAGCGCTAGACTAGCGGGAGGCTACGAGCAGTACTTC
TRBD2,TRBV30,TRBJ2-1,.,13,CACTPGRDNEQFF,TGTGCCTGTACACCCGGGAGGGACAATGAGCAGTTCTTC
.,TRBV7-9,TRBJ2-1,.,14,CASLGLAGLVEQFF,TGTGCCAGCCTAGGGCTAGCCGGTCTCGTTGAGCAGTTCTTC
TRBD2,TRBV5-4,TRBJ2-7,.,13,CASSGGLTYEQYF,TGTGCCAGCAGCGGGGGACTAACCTACGAGCAGTACTTC
TRBD2,TRBV7-2,TRBJ2-2,.,18,CASSLAGGGRINTGELFF,TGTGCCAGCAGCTTAGCGGGGGGCGGGAGGATAAACACCGGGGAGCTGTTTTTT